What follows is one T cell receptor (beta chain) and its context. Its antigen remains unknown. Every HIV-positive participant received treatment in the United States. The data are from a study of long-term antiretroviral therapy in people with HIV. Study conclusions and caveats: Whereas controls had wider CDR3 length ranges, HIV repertoires had narrower ones. The study lacked data on ART adherence, viral resistance or therapy changes.

Runs used v3.0 of the immunoSEQ assay and were done at survey level. Profiled with immunoSEQ multiplex PCR; TCRdb holds only in-frame clones, not every one. The data show tens of thousands of clones, with 80% to 85% seen just once and roughly a quarter held by the top ten. V shed 1 base and J shed 0 bases, with 6 bases lying between them. The CDR3 runs to 14 residues. The germline V gene has CDR1 MDHEN and CDR2 SYDVKM. This clonotype originated in a man in his fifties with HIV. The sequenced sample was unsorted PBMCs, obtained 0.4 years after starting antiretroviral therapy. The chain carries TRBV28 and TRBJ1-2; no clear D gene. CDR3 nucleotides: TGTGCCAGCAGTTTATTAGGAGCTAACTATGGCTACACCTTC. It yields the protein CASSLLGANYGYTF.